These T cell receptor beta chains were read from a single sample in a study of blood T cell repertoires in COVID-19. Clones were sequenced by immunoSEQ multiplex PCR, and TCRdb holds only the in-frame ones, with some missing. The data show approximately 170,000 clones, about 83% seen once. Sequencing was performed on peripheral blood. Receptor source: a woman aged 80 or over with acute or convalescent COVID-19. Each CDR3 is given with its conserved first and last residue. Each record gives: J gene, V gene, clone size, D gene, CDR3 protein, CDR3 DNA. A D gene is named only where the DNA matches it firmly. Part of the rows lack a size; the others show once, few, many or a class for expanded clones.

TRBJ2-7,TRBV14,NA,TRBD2,CASSRRTSGYEQYF,TGTGCCAGCAGCCGCAGGACTAGCGGCTACGAGCAGTACTTC
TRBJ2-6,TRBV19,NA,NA,CASRYSGANVLTF,TGTGCCAGTAGGTACTCTGGGGCCAACGTCCTGACTTTC
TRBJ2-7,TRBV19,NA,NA,CASSISQDTYEQYF,TGTGCCAGTAGTATATCCCAAGACACCTACGAGCAGTACTTC
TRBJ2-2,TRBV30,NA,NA,CAWRAGRLNTGELFF,TGTGCCTGGAGGGCGGGACGGTTGAACACCGGGGAGCTGTTTTTT
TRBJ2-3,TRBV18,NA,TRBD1,CASSPILTGQGDTDTQYF,TGTGCCAGCTCACCGATATTAACCGGACAGGGGGACACAGATACGCAGTATTTT
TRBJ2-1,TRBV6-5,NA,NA,CASSYRSTGEQFF,TGTGCCAGCAGTTACAGGAGCACGGGTGAGCAGTTCTTC
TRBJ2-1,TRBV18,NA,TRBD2,CASSPRGVSYNEQFF,TGTGCCAGCTCCCCCCGGGGGGTATCCTACAATGAGCAGTTCTTC
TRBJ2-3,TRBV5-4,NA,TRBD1,CASSLRTGGPDTQYF,TGTGCCAGCAGCTTAAGGACAGGGGGCCCAGATACGCAGTATTTT
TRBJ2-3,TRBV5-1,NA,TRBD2,CASSSNPLRGGSNTDTQYF,TGCGCCAGCAGCTCAAACCCACTACGCGGGGGATCCAACACAGATACGCAGTATTTT
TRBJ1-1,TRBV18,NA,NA,CASSPQHTEAFF,TGTGCCAGCTCGCCACAGCACACTGAAGCTTTCTTT
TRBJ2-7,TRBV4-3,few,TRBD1,CASSQDSWPGGSYEQYF,TGCGCCAGCAGCCAAGATTCCTGGCCAGGGGGCTCCTACGAGCAGTACTTC
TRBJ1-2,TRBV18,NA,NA,CASSQEYGGAYGYTF,TGTGCCAGCTCGCAGGAGTACGGGGGGGCCTATGGCTACACCTTC
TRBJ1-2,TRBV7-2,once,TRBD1,CASSPTGYSYTF,TGTGCCAGCAGCCCGACAGGGTACAGCTACACCTTC